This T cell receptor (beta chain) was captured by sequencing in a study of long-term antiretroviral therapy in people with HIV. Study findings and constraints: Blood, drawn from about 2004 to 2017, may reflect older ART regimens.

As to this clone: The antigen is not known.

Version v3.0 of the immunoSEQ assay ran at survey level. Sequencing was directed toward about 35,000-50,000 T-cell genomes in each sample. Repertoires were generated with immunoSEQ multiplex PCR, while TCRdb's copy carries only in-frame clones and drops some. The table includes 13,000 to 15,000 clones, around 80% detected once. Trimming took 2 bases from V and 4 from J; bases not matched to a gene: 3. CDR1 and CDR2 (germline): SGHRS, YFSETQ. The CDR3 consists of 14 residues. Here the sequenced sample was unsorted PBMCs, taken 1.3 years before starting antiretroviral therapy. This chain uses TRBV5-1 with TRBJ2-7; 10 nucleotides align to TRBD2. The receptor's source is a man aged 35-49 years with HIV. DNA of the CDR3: TGCGCCAGCAGCTTAACTAGCGGGGAGTACGAGCAGTACTTC. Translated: CASSLTSGEYEQYF.